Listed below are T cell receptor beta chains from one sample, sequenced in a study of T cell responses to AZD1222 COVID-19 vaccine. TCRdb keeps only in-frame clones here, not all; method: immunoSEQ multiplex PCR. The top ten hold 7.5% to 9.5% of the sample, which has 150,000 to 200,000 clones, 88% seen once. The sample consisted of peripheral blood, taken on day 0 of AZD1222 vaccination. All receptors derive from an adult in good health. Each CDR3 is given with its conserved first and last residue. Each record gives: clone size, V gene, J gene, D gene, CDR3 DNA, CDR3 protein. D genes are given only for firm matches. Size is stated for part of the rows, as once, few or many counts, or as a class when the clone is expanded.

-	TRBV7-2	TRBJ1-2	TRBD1	TGTGCCAGCAGCTTAGGAGGGACAGGGGGTGTCTATGGCTACACCTTC	CASSLGGTGGVYGYTF
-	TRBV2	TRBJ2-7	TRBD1	TGTGCCAGCAGCCGGGACAGGGGACGCTACGAGCAGTACTTC	CASSRDRGRYEQYF
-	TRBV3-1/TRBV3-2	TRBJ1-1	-	TGTGCCAGCAGCCAAAGCACGAACACTGAAGCTTTCTTT	CASSQSTNTEAFF
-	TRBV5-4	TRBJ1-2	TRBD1	TGTGCCAGCAGCCGCGGGACAGCCTTAAGGGATGGCTACACCTTC	CASSRGTALRDGYTF
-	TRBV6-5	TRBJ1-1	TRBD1	TGTGCCAGCAGTTATCGGCAGGGGGCGACTGAAGCTTTCTTT	CASSYRQGATEAFF
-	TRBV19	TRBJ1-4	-	TGTGCCAGTAGTATTGGGGCGTCGGGTCCCAATGAAAAACTGTTTTTT	CASSIGASGPNEKLFF
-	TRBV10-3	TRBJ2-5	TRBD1	TGTGCCATCAGTGACTGGGGACCGGGACAGGGGTCGAAGACCCAGTACTTC	CAISDWGPGQGSKTQYF
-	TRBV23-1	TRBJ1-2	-	TGCGCCAGCGGACCTCGGGGGGATGGCTACACCTTC	CASGPRGDGYTF
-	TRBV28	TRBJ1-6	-	TGTGCCAGCAGTTTATTCGGCGGGAAGAGCTCCTATAATTCACCCCTCCACTTT	CASSLFGGKSSYNSPLHF
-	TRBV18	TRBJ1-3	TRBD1	TGTGCCAGCTCGCCAAAGACAGGGGTCGGAAACACCATATATTTT	CASSPKTGVGNTIYF
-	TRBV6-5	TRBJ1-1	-	TGTGCCAGCAGTTATACAGGAGCGAACACTGAAGCTTTCTTT	CASSYTGANTEAFF
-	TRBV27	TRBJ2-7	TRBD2	TGTGCCAGCAGCCTAAAAGGGGGACTAGCGGGGAACTACGAGCAGTACTTC	CASSLKGGLAGNYEQYF
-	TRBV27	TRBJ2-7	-	TGTGCCAGCAGTCCTGGACGGCACTCCTACGAGCAGTACTTC	CASSPGRHSYEQYF
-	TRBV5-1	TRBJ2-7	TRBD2	TGCGCCAGCAGCTTGGGGGGAGGGCAGACCACCTACGAGCAGTACTTC	CASSLGGGQTTYEQYF
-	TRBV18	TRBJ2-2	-	TGTGCCAGCTCCGTAGCGACAGCCACCGGGGAGCTGTTTTTT	CASSVATATGELFF
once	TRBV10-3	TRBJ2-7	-	TGTGCCATCAGTGAGGGCAGGGCTCCCTACGAGCAGTACTTC	CAISEGRAPYEQYF
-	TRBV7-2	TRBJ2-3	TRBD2	TGTGCCAGCAGCGGGACTAGCGGGTACACAGATACGCAGTATTTT	CASSGTSGYTDTQYF